This T cell receptor beta chain derives from a study of T cells expressing NK-cell markers. This CDR3 has 14 amino acids. TCRdb reprocessed the 5' RACE reads and stores each CDR3 protein as one record, lacking DNA. The sample has around 550,000 distinct CDR3 sequences, and its top ten clones hold less than 4.5%. Sequenced sample: blood T cells: a sorted CD56 or NKG2C T cell subset, CD4+ or CD8+ T cells, or bulk PBMC T cells (not recorded which). V is TRBV12-3 or TRBV12-4 and J is TRBJ1-4; TCRdb indicates TRBD1, and absent DNA this call remains unverified. The clonotype comes from a man aged 18 to 29 in good health. CDR3 sequence reads: CASSFGANYGKLFF.